One and the same sample provided the 26 T cell receptor beta chains below, sequenced in a study of T cell responses to AZD1222 COVID-19 vaccine. Sequencing was performed with immunoSEQ multiplex PCR; in TCRdb, only in-frame clones are kept and a portion is missing. The sample holds over 110,000 clones, roughly nine tenths seen once. The material was peripheral blood, obtained 28 days after the second AZD1222 dose. The origin of the receptors is an adult who received the AZD1222 COVID-19 vaccine.

This chain uses TRBV19 with TRBJ2-1; perhaps TRBD2 as D (6 bases). Germline values: CDR1 LNHDA, CDR2 SQIVND (reference sequence). V lost 9 bases, J lost 10 bases, and 25 bases lay in between. This CDR3 is 15 amino acids long. The CDR3 here is CASSDGLINRREQFF. In DNA, the CDR3 is TGTGCCAGCTCGGACGGACTAATTAATAGACGAGAGCAGTTCTTC.

The chain joins TRBV15 to TRBJ1-4; 7 bases line up with TRBD1. The CDR3 is 17 residues long. Losses at the gene ends were 0 bases for V and 8 bases for J; bases not matched to a gene: 12. Germline CDR1 reads LNHNV; CDR2 reads YYDKDF (reference sequence). CDR3 amino acids: CATSRDHSGGLGEKLFF. CDR3 bases: TGTGCCACCAGCAGAGATCACTCAGGGGGTTTAGGGGAAAAACTGTTTTTT.

V and J are TRBV30 and TRBJ1-3; D perhaps matches TRBD1 (5 bases). The germline gives CDR1 GTSNPN, CDR2 SVGIG (reference sequence). Trimming took 7 bases from V and 0 from J, leaving 13 bases between them. The CDR3 covers 14 residues. The CDR3 coding sequence is TGTGCCTCGGGACGCCGTAACTCTGGAAACACCATATATTTT. This codes for CASGRRNSGNTIYF.

The chain uses TRBV5-6 and TRBJ1-2; TRBD1 matches 10 bases. Germline V CDR1 and CDR2: SGHDT, YYEEEE. The CDR3 covers 14 residues. Trimming took 4 bases from V and 4 from J; bases not matched to a gene: 4. The CDR3 region is CASSGQGGSYGYTF. In DNA form, the CDR3 reads TGTGCCAGCAGCGGACAGGGGGGATCCTATGGCTACACCTTC.

V gene TRBV13 combines with J gene TRBJ1-5; the D is unclear. The CDR3 runs to 12 residues. From germline, CDR1 is PRHDT and CDR2 FYEKMQ (reference sequence). Trimming cost V 0 bases and J 6 bases, with 3 bases left between them. CDR3 sequence reads: CASSLGGQPQHF. CDR3 nucleotide sequence: TGTGCCAGCAGCTTAGGGGGTCAGCCCCAGCATTTT.

The gene calls are TRBV6-2 or TRBV6-3 and TRBJ2-3; 7 nucleotides line up with TRBD1. The germline V gene has CDR1 MNHEY and CDR2 SVGEGT. The CDR3 covers 16 residues. V shed 6 bases and J 4 bases; nucleotides not matched to a gene: 13. The CDR3 DNA is TGTGCCAGCAGCCGACAAGGGGGCGCTGGGTCAGATACGCAGTATTTT. Protein: CASSRQGGAGSDTQYF.

The chain combines TRBV24-1 with TRBJ2-1; 8 positions agree with TRBD2. CDR3 size: 16 residues. CDR1 and CDR2 from the germline V gene are KGHDR and SFDVKD. J lost 7 bases, V lost 1 base, and 8 bases had no gene match. In DNA, the CDR3 is TGTGCCACCAGTGATTTCGCCACGGGGGGGGTTAATGAGCAGTTCTTC. Translating it yields CATSDFATGGVNEQFF.

The chain is built from TRBV5-6 and TRBJ1-1; perhaps TRBD1 as D (5 bases). This CDR3 has 15 amino acids. Germline V CDR1 and CDR2: SGHDT, YYEEEE. V was shortened by 0 bases and J by 2 bases, with 11 bases between the two germline ends. The CDR3: CASSLGAGVNTEAFF. CDR3 nucleotides: TGTGCCAGCAGCTTGGGGGCGGGGGTCAACACTGAAGCTTTCTTT.

This rearrangement joins TRBV24-1 to TRBJ1-4, with D perhaps matching TRBD1 (6 bases). The V gene lost 3 bases and the J gene lost 0 bases, with 10 bases spanning the gap. This CDR3 region has 16 residues. The V gene's germline CDR1 is KGHDR and CDR2 SFDVKD. CDR3 sequence reads: CATSDGRGSTNEKLFF. The CDR3 DNA sequence: TGTGCCACCAGTGATGGCAGGGGCTCAACTAATGAAAAACTGTTTTTT.

The V and J genes are TRBV11-2 and TRBJ1-4, with 8 bases lining up with TRBD1. Germline values: CDR1 SGHAT, CDR2 FQNNGV. The CDR3 length is 18 residues. V lost 3 bases and J lost 3; bases outside the gene matches: 12. CDR3: CASSFRAGGFRANEKLFF. The CDR3, as DNA: TGTGCCAGCAGCTTTCGGGCAGGGGGCTTCAGGGCTAATGAAAAACTGTTTTTT.

The CDR3 bases are TGCAGTGCTAGTTTCAGGAGCGATGGCTACACCTTC. Its translation is CSASFRSDGYTF. This rearrangement joins TRBV20-1 to TRBJ1-2, with D hard to call. V lost 3 bases and J lost 6, with 11 bases in between. Germline V CDR1 and CDR2: DFQATT, SNEGSKA (reference sequence). The CDR3 length is 12 residues.

This clone was counted a few times. Other nucleotide sequences in the sample specify the same CDR3. The chain carries TRBV12-3 or TRBV12-4 and TRBJ1-1; no definite D call. Deletions cut 2 bases from V and 4 bases from J, with 8 bases between. The CDR3 contains 13 residues. For the CDR3, the DNA is TGTGCCAGCAGTTTACTGGGTAGCACTGAAGCTTTCTTT. Translated: CASSLLGSTEAFF.

This clone showed up just a few times. V usage is TRBV11-2 and J usage is TRBJ2-7; D might be TRBD1 or TRBD2, each matching 5 bases. Trimming took 2 bases from V and 3 from J, leaving 17 bases between them. Looked up from germline, CDR1 is SGHAT and CDR2 is FQNNGV. This CDR3 has 16 amino acids. This chain's CDR3 is CASSLRGRDPYYEQYF. The CDR3 DNA follows: TGTGCCAGCAGCTTACGGGGCAGGGACCCTTACTACGAGCAGTACTTC.

The chain is built from TRBV27 and TRBJ1-5; tentatively, D is TRBD1 (5 bases). V lost 2 bases and J lost 3, with 8 bases in between. The germline CDR1 and CDR2 sequences are MNHEY and SMNVEV (reference sequence). This CDR3 spans 14 amino acids. CDR3 region: CASSLKDNNQPQHF. The CDR3 DNA reads as TGTGCCAGCAGTTTAAAGGACAACAATCAGCCCCAGCATTTT.

This chain connects TRBV30 to TRBJ2-2, with TRBD1 as a possible D gene (6 bases). This CDR3 has 14 residues. Germline CDR1 is GTSNPN and CDR2 is SVGIG (reference sequence). The V and J ends lost 6 bases and 5 bases respectively, with 16 bases between them. CDR3 sequence (DNA): TGTGCCTGCGTCAACAGGGACGTAACCGGGGAGCTGTTTTTT. Its translation is CACVNRDVTGELFF.

The V call is TRBV6-5, the J call TRBJ1-1; 7 bases line up with TRBD1. Germline loops: CDR1 MNHEY, CDR2 SVGAGI. The trim removed 3 bases at V and 7 bases at J, leaving 11 bases unmatched. CDR3 length: 15 amino acids. The CDR3 sequence is CASSYSTGPHDEAFF. The CDR3 bases are TGTGCCAGCAGTTATTCGACAGGGCCCCACGATGAAGCTTTCTTT.

The gene calls are TRBV20-1 and TRBJ2-6, with a tentative D call TRBD2 (5 bases). V shed 3 bases and J shed 0 bases, with 12 bases lying between them. This CDR3 spans 16 amino acids. Germline V gene sequence: CDR1 DFQATT, CDR2 SNEGSKA (reference sequence). The CDR3 reads CSASDYSSSGANVLTF. The CDR3 coding sequence is TGCAGTGCTAGTGACTATTCGTCCTCTGGGGCCAACGTCCTGACTTTC.

This chain uses TRBV5-5 with TRBJ1-1; weak D call: TRBD1 (6 bases). The CDR3 runs to 14 residues. The germline V gene encodes CDR1 SGHKS and CDR2 YYEKEE (reference sequence). Trimming took 4 bases from V and 1 from J, leaving 11 bases between them. The CDR3 sequence: CASSMGHSNTEAFF. The DNA for the CDR3 is TGTGCCAGCAGCATGGGACACTCGAACACTGAAGCTTTCTTT. The full variable domain, with the rest looked up from reference TRBV5-5 and TRBJ1-1, is DAGVTQSPTHLIKTRGQQVTLRCSPISGHKSVSWYQQVLGQGPQFIFQYYEKEERGRGNFPDRFSARQFPNYSSELNVNALLLGDSALYLCASSMGHSNTEAFFGQGTRLTVV.

The V gene is TRBV7-9, the J gene TRBJ1-1; D uncertain. The germline CDR1 and CDR2 sequences are SEHNR and FQNEAQ (reference sequence). CDR3 length: 15 amino acids. Trimming removed 5 bases at V and 1 base at J, with 14 bases between. CDR3 protein: CASSPIVWRNTEAFF. The CDR3 DNA reads TGTGCCAGCAGCCCCATCGTATGGCGGAACACTGAAGCTTTCTTT.

The V gene is TRBV14, the J gene TRBJ2-5; a weak D match, TRBD2 (6 bases). Trimming removed 4 bases at V and 4 bases at J, with 7 bases between. The germline V gene has CDR1 SGHDN and CDR2 FVKESK. The CDR3 extends over 12 amino acids. CDR3 coding DNA: TGTGCCAGCAGCCCCGGGGGAGAGACCCAGTACTTC. It encodes CASSPGGETQYF.

The chain couples TRBV6-6 to TRBJ1-6, with TRBD1 matching 8 bases. The CDR3 covers 15 residues. Germline loops: CDR1 MNHNY, CDR2 SVGAGI (reference sequence). J was trimmed by 4 bases and V by 8 bases; bases with no gene match: 7. CDR3 DNA sequence: TGTGCCAGCCGCGGGACAGGCGGGTATAATTCACCCCTCCACTTT. Translation gives CASRGTGGYNSPLHF.

The rearrangement joins TRBV5-6 to TRBJ1-1; possibly TRBD1 for D (6 bases). The V end lost 3 bases, the J end lost 6 bases, and 15 bases lay between the germline ends. Germline CDR1 reads SGHDT; CDR2 reads YYEEEE. The CDR3 consists of 14 residues. The CDR3 DNA follows: TGTGCCAGCAGCTCAGGGTACGAGGGGGCTGAAGCTTTCTTT. Translating it yields CASSSGYEGAEAFF.

The rearrangement links TRBV3-1 (or the pseudogene TRBV3-2) to TRBJ1-4, with 7 bases fitting TRBD1. The CDR3 extends over 15 amino acids. The V gene end was trimmed by 5 bases and the J gene end by 0 bases; junction bases not matched to a gene: 3. Looked up from germline, CDR1 is LGHDT and CDR2 is YNNKEL (reference sequence). The CDR3 DNA follows: TGTGCCAGCAGCTTCGGACAGGCAACTAATGAAAAACTGTTTTTT. Translated, it gives CASSFGQATNEKLFF.

The rearrangement joins TRBV2 to TRBJ2-3; the match to TRBD2 covers 8 bases. The germline V gene encodes CDR1 SNHLY and CDR2 FYNNEI. Losses at the gene ends were 4 bases for V and 1 base for J; bases not matched to a gene: 4. The length of the CDR3 is 15 residues. DNA for the CDR3: TGTGCCAGCAGTGGGTTAGCGGGGCGCACAGATACGCAGTATTTT. Translating gives CASSGLAGRTDTQYF.

This clone was recorded only once. J is TRBJ1-4 and V is TRBV28; 9 bases match TRBD1. Germline assignment: CDR1 MDHEN and CDR2 SYDVKM. The CDR3 is 18 residues long. Trimming at V came to 4 bases and at J to 7 bases, leaving 16 bases not matched to a gene. The CDR3 DNA follows: TGTGCCAGCAGTTCACAAAAACACCCAACAGGGGGCCGTGAAAAACTGTTTTTT. Residues: CASSSQKHPTGGREKLFF.

The chain joins TRBV4-2 to TRBJ1-2; D is uncertain. Trimming pared 1 base from V and 10 bases from J, leaving 10 bases between. CDR1 and CDR2 from the germline V gene are LGHNA and YNFKEQ. CDR3 length: 12 residues. The CDR3, as DNA: TGTGCCAGCAGCCAAGGGGCCCGAAACTACACCTTC. It codes for CASSQGARNYTF.